This passage covers 23 T cell receptor beta chains from one sample sequenced in a study of T cells expressing NK-cell markers. After re-calling the 5' RACE reads, TCRdb lists one entry per CDR3 protein, DNA absent. Its clone listing holds 500,000 to 600,000 distinct CDR3 sequences. The sequencing sample was made of blood T cells: a sorted CD56 or NKG2C T cell subset, CD4+ or CD8+ T cells, or bulk PBMC T cells (not recorded which). These receptors were obtained from a man aged 18-30 years in good health.

The chain carries TRBV4-3 and TRBJ2-1; TCRdb's assignment of TRBD1 cannot be checked, as there is no DNA. The CDR3 length is 15 residues. Germline-derived CDR1 and CDR2 are LGHNA and YSLEER. The CDR3 here is CASSQGTGKENEQFF.

The chain joins TRBV12-3 or TRBV12-4 to TRBJ2-3; lacking DNA, the TRBD1 call made by TCRdb goes unchecked. This CDR3 contains 15 residues. CDR3 residues: CASSSLQGASDTQYF.

The chain uses TRBV15 and TRBJ2-1; TCRdb lists TRBD2, though no DNA is available to test this call. The CDR3 is 13 residues long. CDR1 and CDR2 (germline): LNHNV, YYDKDF (reference sequence). This CDR3 reads CATSAGGPDEQFF.

The chain links TRBV20-1 to TRBJ2-3; TCRdb's D gene call, TRBD1, goes unchecked for lack of DNA. The CDR3 is made up of 13 amino acids. Germline CDR1 and CDR2: DFQATT and SNEGSKA (reference sequence). CDR3 protein: CSAVGQAGDTQYF.

The chain links TRBV12-3 or TRBV12-4 to TRBJ1-4; absent DNA, TCRdb's TRBD1 call cannot be checked. This CDR3 comprises 14 residues. CDR3 amino acids: CASRIRDRHEKLFF.

The chain uses TRBV24-1 and TRBJ2-1. CDR3 size: 11 residues. CDR1 and CDR2 from the germline V gene are KGHDR and SFDVKD. CDR3: CATSHGDEQFF.

The chain carries TRBV10-3 and TRBJ2-7; the TRBD2 assignment by TCRdb is unverifiable without DNA. The CDR3 is made up of 12 amino acids. CDR1 ENHRY and CDR2 SYGVKD come from the germline V gene. The CDR3 reads CAIEAGVGEQYF.

The chain combines TRBV9 with TRBJ2-7; TCRdb outputs TRBD2, but without DNA this stays unchecked. This CDR3 region has 14 residues. Germline assignment: CDR1 SGDLS and CDR2 YYNGEE. The CDR3 loop is CASSPGTRKGEQYF.

The CDR3 protein is CSARDLGQGAPDTQYF. The chain carries TRBV20-1 and TRBJ2-3; TCRdb's D call of TRBD1 is untestable without DNA. Per the germline V gene, CDR1 is DFQATT and CDR2 is SNEGSKA (reference sequence). The CDR3 is 16 amino acids.

The chain employs TRBV10-1 and TRBJ2-1. Germline V lookup: CDR1 WNHNN, CDR2 SYGVQD (reference sequence). CDR3 length: 14 amino acids. Here the CDR3 reads CASSEVGSYNEQFF.

This chain connects TRBV12-3 or TRBV12-4 to TRBJ2-3; checking the TCRdb D call of TRBD1 is not possible without DNA. The CDR3 runs 14 residues. The CDR3 spells CASSPGGEVGTQYF.

The gene calls are TRBV12-3 or TRBV12-4 and TRBJ1-2; TCRdb picks TRBD1, but there is no DNA to check that call. The CDR3 is 13 amino acids. The CDR3 sequence is CASSPRQLGGYTF.

V and J are TRBV6-1 and TRBJ2-7; TCRdb designates TRBD1, a call that cannot be tested without DNA. Germline V gene sequence: CDR1 MNHNS, CDR2 SASEGT. The CDR3 spans 17 residues. The CDR3 sequence is CASRRHSEDRGVYEQYF.

The chain employs TRBV20-1 and TRBJ1-2. Germline V gene data show CDR1 as DFQATT and CDR2 as SNEGSKA (reference sequence). CDR3 length: 11 residues. CDR3 sequence: CSATVLYGYTF.

The J gene is TRBJ2-7, the V gene TRBV20-1; no DNA is available, so the TRBD1 call from TCRdb remains unchecked. Germline-derived CDR1 and CDR2 are DFQATT and SNEGSKA (reference sequence). This CDR3 comprises 16 residues. CDR3 protein: CSALKIPGQGGYEQYF.

The chain joins TRBV3-1 to TRBJ1-1. Germline CDR1 LGHDT, CDR2 YNNKEL (reference sequence). The CDR3 length is 15 residues. CDR3: CASSQDFAGNTEAFF.

The chain uses TRBV27 and TRBJ2-2; with no DNA, the TCRdb D assignment of TRBD1 cannot be verified. From germline, CDR1 is MNHEY and CDR2 SMNVEV (reference sequence). This CDR3 region has 13 residues. The CDR3 region is CASSLTGVGELFF.

V usage is TRBV20-1 and J usage is TRBJ2-1; TCRdb reports TRBD1, a call that lacks DNA to check it against. The V gene's germline CDR1 is DFQATT and CDR2 SNEGSKA (reference sequence). The length of the CDR3 is 14 residues. This CDR3 is CSAPPAPNYNEQFF.

The CDR3 loop is CASSDPKGEKLFF. V gene TRBV3-1 combines with J gene TRBJ1-4; the TCRdb call, TRBD1, lacks DNA for checking. CDR1 and CDR2 (germline): LGHDT, YNNKEL (reference sequence). The CDR3 length is 13 residues.

J is TRBJ1-4 and V is TRBV12-3 or TRBV12-4; the D call from TCRdb, TRBD1, cannot be confirmed without DNA. There are 16 residues in the CDR3. The CDR3 is CASSLAIQGINEKLFF.

This sequence joins TRBV19 and TRBJ1-2; as DNA is missing, the TRBD1 call by TCRdb cannot be tested. CDR3 length equals 15 residues. Germline V CDR1 and CDR2: LNHDA, SQIVND (reference sequence). CDR3 amino acids: CASSPVHHSNYGYTF.

The chain employs TRBV24-1 and TRBJ2-2. CDR3 length: 13 amino acids. Germline CDR1 is KGHDR and CDR2 is SFDVKD. The CDR3 reads CATSPIKTGELFF.

This chain connects TRBV5-6 to TRBJ2-1; TCRdb names TRBD2, which stays unverified in the absence of DNA. The CDR3 is 17 amino acids. In germline, CDR1 is SGHDT, CDR2 YYEEEE. The CDR3 is CASSTLRRSGTSNEQFF.